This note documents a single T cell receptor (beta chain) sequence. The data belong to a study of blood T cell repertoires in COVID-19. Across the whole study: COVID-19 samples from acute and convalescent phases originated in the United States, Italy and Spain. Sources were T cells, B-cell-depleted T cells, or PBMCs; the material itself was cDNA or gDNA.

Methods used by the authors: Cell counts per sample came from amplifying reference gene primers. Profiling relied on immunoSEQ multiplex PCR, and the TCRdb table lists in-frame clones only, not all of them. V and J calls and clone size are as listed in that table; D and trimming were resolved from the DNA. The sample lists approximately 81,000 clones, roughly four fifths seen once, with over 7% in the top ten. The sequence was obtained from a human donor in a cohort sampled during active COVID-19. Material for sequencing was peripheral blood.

Here the CDR3 reads CASSLAQRGSYEQYF. CDR3 DNA: TGCGCCAGCAGCTTGGCCCAGCGGGGATCCTACGAGCAGTACTTC. The rearrangement uses TRBV5-1 and TRBJ2-7; TRBD2 aligns across 7 bases. J lost 1 base, V lost 0 bases, and 4 bases had no gene match. The CDR3 consists of 15 residues. From germline, CDR1 is SGHRS and CDR2 YFSETQ.